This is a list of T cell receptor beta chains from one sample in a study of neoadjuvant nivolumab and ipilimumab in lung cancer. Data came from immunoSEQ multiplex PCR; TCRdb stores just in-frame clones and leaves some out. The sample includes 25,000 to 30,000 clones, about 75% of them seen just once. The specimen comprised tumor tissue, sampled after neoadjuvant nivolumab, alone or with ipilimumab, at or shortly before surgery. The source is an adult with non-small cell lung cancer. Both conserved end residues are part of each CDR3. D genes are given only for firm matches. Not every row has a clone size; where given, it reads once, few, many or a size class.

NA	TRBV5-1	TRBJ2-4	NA	TGCGCCAGCAGCTGGGACGCGAGAGCCAAAAACATTCAGTACTTC	CASSWDARAKNIQYF
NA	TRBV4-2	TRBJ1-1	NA	TGTGCCAGCAGCCAAGACAGGGGGAACACTGAAGCTTTCTTT	CASSQDRGNTEAFF
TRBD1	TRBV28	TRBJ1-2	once	TGTGCCAGCAGTTCGGCCGGGACAGGCGAGGAGAAGAATGGCTACACCTTC	CASSSAGTGEEKNGYTF
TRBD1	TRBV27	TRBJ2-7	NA	TGTGCCAGCAGTCCTACAGGGGGAGGCTACGAGCAGTACTTC	CASSPTGGGYEQYF
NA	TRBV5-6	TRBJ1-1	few	TGTGCCAGCAGCTTGGAAGGCAGGGTAGGCACTGAAGCTTTCTTT	CASSLEGRVGTEAFF
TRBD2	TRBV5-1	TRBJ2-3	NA	TGCGCCAGCAGCTTGCGGGGTAGCGGGGATACGCAGTATTTT	CASSLRGSGDTQYF
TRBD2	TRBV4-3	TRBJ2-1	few	TGCGCCAGCAGCCAAGCGGGGACTAGCGGGGGTATGTTACAGTTCTTC	CASSQAGTSGGMLQFF
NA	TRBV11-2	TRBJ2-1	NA	TGTGCCAGCAGCCCGCTGGCGGTTGCCTACAATGAGCAGTTCTTC	CASSPLAVAYNEQFF
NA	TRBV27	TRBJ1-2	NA	TGTGCCAGCAGTTTAGGGCGCCTCTATGGCTACACCTTC	CASSLGRLYGYTF
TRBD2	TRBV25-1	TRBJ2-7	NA	TGTGCCAGCAGTGAATCGGGGAGGGCCCACGAGCAGTACTTC	CASSESGRAHEQYF
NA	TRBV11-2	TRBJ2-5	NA	TGTGCCAGCAGCTTAGCGGGACCGGTCCAGGGGTCAAGGGCAGAGACCCAGTACTTC	CASSLAGPVQGSRAETQYF
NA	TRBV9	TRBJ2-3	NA	TGTGCCAGCAGCGTAGTAGGGGCCGGGACAGATACGCAGTATTTT	CASSVVGAGTDTQYF
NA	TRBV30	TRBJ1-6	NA	TGTGCCTGGAGTACCGGGACTGAGGGTAATTCACCCCTCCACTTT	CAWSTGTEGNSPLHF